Each of the 24 T cell receptor beta chains below was sequenced from the same sample in a study of T cells in narcolepsy. Clones were read by immunoSEQ multiplex PCR, and TCRdb kept only the in-frame ones, dropping some. The sample has just under 35,000 clones, less than 90% seen once. Sample: memory (CD45RA-) CD4+ T cells from blood. These receptors originate from a human donor in good health.

The chain combines TRBV6-5 with TRBJ2-1; the match to TRBD2 covers 14 bases. The CDR3 length is 15 residues. The V segment lost 6 bases and the J segment 9 bases; nucleotides outside the gene matches: 7. Germline CDR1 and CDR2: MNHEY and SVGAGI. CDR3 amino acids: CASSPGTSGGGEQFF. As DNA, the CDR3 is TGTGCCAGCAGCCCCGGGACTAGCGGGGGTGGTGAGCAGTTCTTC.

This chain connects TRBV9 to TRBJ2-7, with D uncertain. Trimming shortened V by 0 bases and J by 3 bases, and 4 bases separated the two germline ends. Looked up from germline, CDR1 is SGDLS and CDR2 is YYNGEE. The CDR3 runs 12 residues. For the CDR3, the DNA is TGTGCCAGCAGCGTAGCTAGCTACGAGCAGTACTTC. This sequence encodes CASSVASYEQYF.

This clone occurred once. This rearrangement joins TRBV6-1 to TRBJ1-3; the match to TRBD1 covers 9 bases. Trimming at V came to 2 bases and at J to 4 bases, leaving 12 bases not matched to a gene. This CDR3 contains 18 residues. CDR1 and CDR2 (germline): MNHNS, SASEGT. CDR3 loop: CASSEPGQGVLSGNTIYF. In DNA, the CDR3 is TGTGCCAGCAGTGAACCGGGACAGGGAGTTTTATCGGGAAACACCATATATTTT.

This clone was seen a few times. The rearrangement links TRBV7-8 to TRBJ2-5; D is possibly TRBD1 (7 bases). V lost 1 base and J 3 bases, leaving 9 bases between the germline ends. CDR1 and CDR2 from the germline V gene are SGHVS and FQNEAQ. The CDR3 contains 14 residues. This CDR3 is CASSLVRGEETQYF. The CDR3 bases are TGTGCCAGCAGCTTAGTCAGGGGGGAAGAGACCCAGTACTTC.

The genes are TRBV5-1 and TRBJ1-6, with D possibly matching TRBD1 (6 bases). The ends were cut back, 4 bases at V and 8 bases at J, with 13 bases in the middle. In germline, CDR1 is SGHRS, CDR2 YFSETQ. This CDR3 is built from 14 residues. The CDR3 DNA is TGCGCCAGCAGCCCACAGGGAGTGGATTCACCCCTCCACTTT. It is translated as CASSPQGVDSPLHF.

The chain has TRBV5-1 and TRBJ2-2; 7 bases map to TRBD2. The V segment lost 0 bases and the J segment 4 bases; nucleotides outside the gene matches: 12. The CDR3 loop spans 18 amino acids. Germline loops: CDR1 SGHRS, CDR2 YFSETQ. The CDR3 DNA sequence: TGCGCCAGCAGCTTGGAAGGGACTACAGGTGTAAGCACCGGGGAGCTGTTTTTT. This encodes CASSLEGTTGVSTGELFF.

This clone was seen just once. This chain connects TRBV5-4 to TRBJ2-5; 9 positions match TRBD2. Trimming removed 4 bases from V and 1 base from J; junction bases left unmatched: 11. The CDR3 has 17 amino acids. Germline CDR1 reads SGHNT; CDR2 reads YYREEE (reference sequence). CDR3 nucleotide sequence: TGTGCCAGCAGCCTAAGACTGCTAGCGGGGCCCCAAGAGACCCAGTACTTC. Translating it yields CASSLRLLAGPQETQYF.

The CDR3 protein is CASSYQGDEQFF. CDR3 DNA sequence: TGTGCCAGCAGCTATCAGGGAGATGAGCAGTTCTTC. V gene TRBV11-2 combines with J gene TRBJ2-1; TRBD1 or TRBD2 may be the D gene (5 bases each). The CDR3 is 12 amino acids. V lost 4 bases and J 8 bases, leaving 9 bases between the germline ends. Germline V CDR1 and CDR2: SGHAT, FQNNGV. The variable domain in full, completed from reference TRBV11-2 and TRBJ2-1, reads EAGVAQSPRYKIIEKRQSVAFWCNPISGHATLYWYQQILGQGPKLLIQFQNNGVVDDSQLPKDRFSAERLKGVDSTLKIQPAKLEDSAVYLCASSYQGDEQFFGPGTRLTVL.

J is TRBJ1-4 and V is TRBV11-1; D ambiguous. From germline, CDR1 is SGHAT and CDR2 FQDESV (reference sequence). Deletions cut 5 bases from V and 8 bases from J, with 12 bases between. CDR3 length: 13 amino acids. The CDR3 loop is CASSLPSTEKLFF. CDR3 nucleotides: TGTGCCAGCAGCCTCCCATCAACGGAAAAACTGTTTTTT.

V usage is TRBV7-8 and J usage is TRBJ2-3; D possibly corresponds to TRBD2 (6 bases). Trimming pared 4 bases from V and 1 base from J, leaving 18 bases between. There are 17 residues in the CDR3. Germline values: CDR1 SGHVS, CDR2 FQNEAQ. CDR3 DNA: TGTGCCAGCAGCTCCCAGTCGCTCGCTAGCGGCACAGATACGCAGTATTTT. Protein product: CASSSQSLASGTDTQYF.

This rearrangement joins TRBV28 to TRBJ1-2; TRBD1 agrees at 7 bases. This CDR3 region has 12 residues. V was pared by 4 bases and J by 8 bases, with 4 bases of the junction left unmatched. CDR1 MDHEN and CDR2 SYDVKM come from the germline V gene. CDR3 loop: CASSSQGGGYTF. The CDR3 DNA reads TGTGCCAGCAGTTCCCAGGGGGGCGGCTACACCTTC.

Here the CDR3 DNA reads TGTGCCATCAGTGTTGGGCGGGAGGGCCGGTCTTTTGAGCAGTTCTTC. Translation: CAISVGREGRSFEQFF. The chain joins TRBV10-3 to TRBJ2-1, with 9 bases lining up with TRBD2. The CDR3 is made up of 16 amino acids. Per germline, CDR1 ENHRY and CDR2 SYGVKD. The trim removed 4 bases at V and 9 bases at J, leaving 13 bases unmatched.

The genes are TRBV6-5 and TRBJ2-7; unclear D gene. The V end lost 1 base, the J end lost 7 bases, and 5 bases lay between the germline ends. CDR3 length equals 11 residues. Germline lookup yields CDR1 MNHEY and CDR2 SVGAGI. The CDR3 region has the DNA TGTGCCAGCAGTTACTACGGGGAGCAGTACTTC. Residues: CASSYYGEQYF.

The chain recombines TRBV18 with TRBJ1-1; 7 bases are shared with TRBD1. The CDR3 consists of 12 residues. Per germline, CDR1 KGHSH and CDR2 LQKENI. With 3 bases clipped from V and 10 bases from J, the junction kept 5 bases outside the gene matches. In nucleotides, the CDR3 is TGTGCCAGCTCACCGCGACAGGGCGGAGCTTTCTTT. Translating it yields CASSPRQGGAFF.

The V call is TRBV7-4, the J call TRBJ2-6; 9 bases match TRBD1. This CDR3 has 20 amino acids. The V gene end was trimmed by 0 bases and the J gene end by 0 bases; junction bases not matched to a gene: 9. Looked up from germline, CDR1 is SGHVT and CDR2 is SQSDAQ. CDR3 residues: CASSLALGQGISSGANVLTF. The CDR3 coding sequence is TGTGCCAGCAGCTTAGCGCTCGGACAGGGGATATCCTCTGGGGCCAACGTCCTGACTTTC.

The chain links TRBV6-5 to TRBJ2-7, with D perhaps TRBD1 (6 bases). Germline assignment: CDR1 MNHEY and CDR2 SVGAGI. V shed 4 bases and J shed 6 bases, with 19 bases lying between them. This CDR3 contains 15 residues. The CDR3: CASSFARDIPSEQYF. DNA for the CDR3: TGTGCCAGCAGTTTCGCCCGGGACATCCCCTCCGAGCAGTACTTC.

J is TRBJ2-1 and V is TRBV5-4; D is unresolved. Trimming took off 4 bases at V and 6 bases at J, with 14 bases between the two ends. CDR1 and CDR2 (germline): SGHNT, YYREEE (reference sequence). The CDR3 extends over 14 amino acids. The CDR3 protein is CASSPFGSFNEQFF. DNA of the CDR3: TGTGCCAGCAGCCCGTTTGGAAGCTTCAATGAGCAGTTCTTC.

V is TRBV18 and J is TRBJ1-2, with TRBD1 matching over 8 bases. CDR3 size: 13 residues. Germline V gives CDR1 KGHSH, CDR2 LQKENI. After removal of 3 bases from V and 3 bases from J, the junction contained 0 bases not matched to a gene. The CDR3 spells CASSPTGDYGYTF. The CDR3 DNA is TGTGCCAGCTCACCGACAGGGGACTATGGCTACACCTTC.

The chain employs TRBV7-2 and TRBJ2-3; 11 bases are shared with TRBD2. Unmatched junction bases numbered 10, after V lost 1 base and J lost 4 bases. The germline V gene encodes CDR1 SGHTA and CDR2 FQGNSA. The CDR3 length is 18 residues. CDR3 in DNA: TGTGCCAGCAGCTTAGAGCTAGCGGGAGGTATGCGGGCAGATACGCAGTATTTT. This encodes CASSLELAGGMRADTQYF.

J is TRBJ1-3 and V is TRBV15, with D possibly matching TRBD1 (5 bases). The CDR3 extends over 14 amino acids. Trimming left V 5 bases short and J 0 bases short, with 8 bases between. The germline CDR1 and CDR2 sequences are LNHNV and YYDKDF (reference sequence). The chain's CDR3 is CATSVQVSGNTIYF. The CDR3, as DNA: TGTGCCACCAGCGTACAGGTCTCTGGAAACACCATATATTTT.

The J gene is TRBJ1-5, the V gene TRBV7-2, with 7 bases that match TRBD1. There are 15 residues in the CDR3. V gave up 5 bases and J gave up 3 bases; unmatched junction bases: 7. Germline CDR1 SGHTA, CDR2 FQGNSA. The CDR3: CASSPRTGPNQPQHF. The CDR3 bases are TGTGCCAGCAGCCCTCGGACAGGACCCAATCAGCCCCAGCATTTT.

V and J are TRBV28 and TRBJ1-1, with a weak D call TRBD1 (5 bases). Germline assignment: CDR1 MDHEN and CDR2 SYDVKM. Trimming took 3 bases from V and 11 from J, leaving 22 bases between them. The CDR3 spans 15 residues. The CDR3 bases are TGTGCCAGCAGTTTCTCGGTCTATAATCGGGCAGGGGCTTTCTTT. Amino acids: CASSFSVYNRAGAFF. The full variable domain, its missing parts supplied by reference TRBV28 and TRBJ1-1, is DVKVTQSSRYLVKRTGEKVFLECVQDMDHENMFWYRQDPGLGLRLIYFSYDVKMKEKGDIPEGYSVSREKKERFSLILESASTNQTSMYLCASSFSVYNRAGAFFGQGTRLTVV.

The chain recombines TRBV5-1 with TRBJ2-5; TRBD2 might be the D (5 bases). Trimming pared 2 bases from V and 5 bases from J, leaving 13 bases between. The CDR3 is 14 residues long. From germline, CDR1 is SGHRS and CDR2 YFSETQ. CDR3 DNA sequence: TGCGCCAGCAGCTTCGGAGGTAGTGGGGAGACCCAGTACTTC. It is translated as CASSFGGSGETQYF.

The chain employs TRBV5-1 and TRBJ1-4; 7 bases are shared with TRBD1. The CDR3 length is 13 residues. Germline assignment: CDR1 SGHRS and CDR2 YFSETQ. Trimming cost V 5 bases and J 7 bases; bases outside gene matches: 5. The CDR3 sequence is CASRQGWSEKLFF. The CDR3 DNA reads TGCGCCAGCAGACAGGGGTGGAGTGAAAAACTGTTTTTT. The full variable domain, with the rest looked up from reference TRBV5-1 and TRBJ1-4, is KAGVTQTPRYLIKTRGQQVTLSCSPISGHRSVSWYQQTPGQGLQFLFEYFSETQRNKGNFPGRFSGRQFSNSRSEMNVSTLELGDSALYLCASRQGWSEKLFFGSGTQLSVL.